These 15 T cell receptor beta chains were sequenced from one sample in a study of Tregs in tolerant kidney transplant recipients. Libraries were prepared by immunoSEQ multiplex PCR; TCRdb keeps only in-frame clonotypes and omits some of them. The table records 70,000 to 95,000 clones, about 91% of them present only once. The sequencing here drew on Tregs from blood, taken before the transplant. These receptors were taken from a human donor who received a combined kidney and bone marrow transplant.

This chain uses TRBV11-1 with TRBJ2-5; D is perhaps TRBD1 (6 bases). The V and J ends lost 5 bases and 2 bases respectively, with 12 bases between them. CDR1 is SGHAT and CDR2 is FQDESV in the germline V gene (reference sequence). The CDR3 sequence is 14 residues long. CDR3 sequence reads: CASSPWTAQETQYF. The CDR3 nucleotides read TGTGCCAGCAGCCCTTGGACAGCTCAAGAGACCCAGTACTTC.

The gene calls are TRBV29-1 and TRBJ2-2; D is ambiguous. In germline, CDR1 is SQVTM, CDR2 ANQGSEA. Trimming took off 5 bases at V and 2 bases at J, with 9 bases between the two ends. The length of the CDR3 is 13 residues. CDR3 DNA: TGCAGCGTTCATCACAGTAACACCGGGGAGCTGTTTTTT. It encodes CSVHHSNTGELFF.

The CDR3 coding sequence is TGTGCCTGGAGCCTCGAGGGAGATACGCAGTATTTT. Its protein product is CAWSLEGDTQYF. This chain links TRBV30 with TRBJ2-3; tentative D call: TRBD2 (5 bases). The CDR3 sequence is 12 residues long. CDR1 is GTSNPN and CDR2 is SVGIG in the germline V gene (reference sequence). The germline V and J ends were trimmed by 3 bases and 5 bases, with 9 bases remaining between them.

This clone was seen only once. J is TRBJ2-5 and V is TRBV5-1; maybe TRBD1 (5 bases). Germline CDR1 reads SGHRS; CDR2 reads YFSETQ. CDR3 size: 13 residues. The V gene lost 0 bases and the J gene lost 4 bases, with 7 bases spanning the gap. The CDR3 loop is CASSLGQRETQYF. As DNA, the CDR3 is TGCGCCAGCAGCTTGGGACAGAGAGAGACCCAGTACTTC.

This CDR3 reads CASSQGRDGYEQYF. CDR3 sequence (DNA): TGTGCCAGCAGTCAGGGGAGAGACGGCTACGAGCAGTACTTC. V is TRBV6-5 and J is TRBJ2-7, with D possibly matching TRBD1 (6 bases). Trimming removed 5 bases at V and 3 bases at J, with 14 bases between. The CDR3 is 14 amino acids. Germline lookup yields CDR1 MNHEY and CDR2 SVGAGI.

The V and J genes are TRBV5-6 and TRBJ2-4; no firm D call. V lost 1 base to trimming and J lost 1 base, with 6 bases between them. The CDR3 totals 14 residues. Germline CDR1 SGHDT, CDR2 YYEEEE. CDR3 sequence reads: CASSLPGAKNIQYF. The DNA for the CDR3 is TGTGCCAGCAGCTTGCCCGGGGCCAAAAACATTCAGTACTTC.

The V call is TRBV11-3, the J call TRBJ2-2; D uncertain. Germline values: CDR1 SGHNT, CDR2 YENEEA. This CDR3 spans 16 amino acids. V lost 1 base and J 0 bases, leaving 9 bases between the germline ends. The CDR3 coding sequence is TGTGCCAGCAGCTTAGGTATAGGGACGAACACCGGGGAGCTGTTTTTT. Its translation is CASSLGIGTNTGELFF.

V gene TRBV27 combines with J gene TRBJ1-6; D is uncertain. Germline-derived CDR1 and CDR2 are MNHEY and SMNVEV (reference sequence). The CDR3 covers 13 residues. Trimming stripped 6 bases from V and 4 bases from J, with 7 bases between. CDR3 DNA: TGTGCCAGCAGCGAGAAGTATAATTCACCCCTCCACTTT. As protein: CASSEKYNSPLHF.

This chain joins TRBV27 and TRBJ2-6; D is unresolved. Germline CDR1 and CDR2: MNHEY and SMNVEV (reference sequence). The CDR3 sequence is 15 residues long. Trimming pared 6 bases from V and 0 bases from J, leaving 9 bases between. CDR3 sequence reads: CASSNSSSGANVLTF. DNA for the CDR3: TGTGCCAGCAGCAACTCCAGCTCTGGGGCCAACGTCCTGACTTTC.

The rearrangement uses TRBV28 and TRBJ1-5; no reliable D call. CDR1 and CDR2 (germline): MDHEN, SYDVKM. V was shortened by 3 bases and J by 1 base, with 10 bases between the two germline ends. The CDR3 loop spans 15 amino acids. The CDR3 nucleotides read TGTGCCAGCAGTTTCCCGGGCGCCAGCAATCAGCCCCAGCATTTT. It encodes CASSFPGASNQPQHF.

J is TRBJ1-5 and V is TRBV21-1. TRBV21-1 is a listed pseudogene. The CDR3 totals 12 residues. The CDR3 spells CASSWLNQPQHF. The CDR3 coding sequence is TGTGCCAGCAGTTGGTTGAATCAGCCCCAGCATTTT.

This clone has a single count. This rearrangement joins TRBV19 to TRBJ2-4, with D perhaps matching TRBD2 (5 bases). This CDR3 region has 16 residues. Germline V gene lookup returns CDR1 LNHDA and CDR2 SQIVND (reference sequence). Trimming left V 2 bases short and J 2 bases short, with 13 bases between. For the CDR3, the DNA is TGTGCCAGTAGTATACTCCGAGGGCAATCCAAAAACATTCAGTACTTC. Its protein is CASSILRGQSKNIQYF.

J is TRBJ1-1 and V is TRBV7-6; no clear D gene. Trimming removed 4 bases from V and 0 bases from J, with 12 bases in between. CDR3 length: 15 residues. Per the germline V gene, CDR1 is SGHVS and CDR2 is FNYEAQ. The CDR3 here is CASSSSGKLNTEAFF. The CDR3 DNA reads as TGTGCCAGCAGCTCGTCGGGGAAGCTGAACACTGAAGCTTTCTTT.

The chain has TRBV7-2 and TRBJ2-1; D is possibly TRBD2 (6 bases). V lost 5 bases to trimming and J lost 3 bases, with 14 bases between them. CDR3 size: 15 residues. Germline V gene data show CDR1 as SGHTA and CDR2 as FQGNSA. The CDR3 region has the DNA TGTGCCAGCAGCCCCGGCGGGGCAGACTACAATGAGCAGTTCTTC. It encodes CASSPGGADYNEQFF.

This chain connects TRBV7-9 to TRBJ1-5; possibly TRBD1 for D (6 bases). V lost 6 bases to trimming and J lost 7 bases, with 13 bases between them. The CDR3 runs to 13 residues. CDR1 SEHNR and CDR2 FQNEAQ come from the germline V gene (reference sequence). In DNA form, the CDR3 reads TGTGCCAGCAGTCACAGGGAAGGGCAGCCCCAGCATTTT. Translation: CASSHREGQPQHF.